A selection of T cell receptor beta chains follows, all from one sample in a study of long-term antiretroviral therapy in people with HIV. Method: immunoSEQ multiplex PCR; TCRdb's copy keeps in-frame clones and lacks some. The sample yields about 30,000 clones, roughly 88% seen once. The material was unsorted PBMCs, obtained 3 years after starting antiretroviral therapy. Every receptor here comes from a man aged 40-55 years with HIV. Both conserved end residues are part of each CDR3. The D gene is left open where the match is weak. A row's size may be missing; if present it is once, few, many or a size class.

V gene,clone size,D gene,J gene,CDR3 protein,CDR3 DNA
TRBV5-1,NA,NA,TRBJ1-3,CASSFGTGNTIYF,TGCGCCAGCAGCTTCGGGACTGGAAACACCATATATTTT
TRBV7-9,once,NA,TRBJ1-2,CASSRDSYGYTF,TGTGCCAGCAGCCGGGACTCCTATGGCTACACCTTC
TRBV27,NA,TRBD1,TRBJ1-1,CASKLVGGENFDTEAFF,TGTGCCAGCAAGTTGGTAGGGGGCGAAAATTTTGACACTGAAGCTTTCTTT
TRBV7-9,NA,NA,TRBJ2-2,CASSLVQAGAGELFF,TGTGCCAGCAGCTTAGTACAGGCTGGGGCCGGGGAGCTGTTTTTT
TRBV23-1,NA,NA,TRBJ1-2,CASSPEALQGWFYGYTF,TGCGCCAGCAGTCCGGAGGCCCTCCAGGGATGGTTTTATGGCTACACCTTC
TRBV10-3,NA,NA,TRBJ2-2,CAISAGTKTGELFF,TGTGCCATCAGTGCTGGGACAAAAACCGGGGAGCTGTTTTTT
TRBV6-5,NA,NA,TRBJ2-7,CASSSLSYEQYF,TGTGCCAGCAGTTCCCTCTCCTACGAGCAGTACTTC
TRBV13,NA,TRBD1,TRBJ1-1,CASSSRGGMGNTEAFF,TGTGCCAGCAGCTCCAGGGGGGGCATGGGGAACACTGAAGCTTTCTTT
TRBV4-1,NA,NA,TRBJ1-4,CASSPTGVTQPIEGKLFF,TGCGCCAGCAGCCCCACGGGGGTGACTCAACCCATTGAAGGAAAACTGTTTTTT
TRBV29-1,NA,NA,TRBJ2-7,CSVVAIEEGSYEQYF,TGCAGCGTTGTTGCAATAGAGGAGGGAAGCTACGAGCAGTACTTC
TRBV19,NA,TRBD1,TRBJ1-5,CASSPRDRGSIQPQHF,TGTGCCAGTAGTCCCCGGGACAGGGGATCTATTCAGCCCCAGCATTTT
TRBV18,once,NA,TRBJ1-1,CASSPNRGSTEAFF,TGTGCCAGCTCACCGAATCGGGGTTCAACTGAAGCTTTCTTT
TRBV12-5,NA,NA,TRBJ1-3,CASGPDGGSGNTIYF,TGTGCTAGTGGCCCGGACGGGGGCTCTGGAAACACCATATATTTT
TRBV9,NA,TRBD2,TRBJ2-3,CASSVAYSGAADTQYF,TGTGCCAGCAGCGTAGCTTACAGCGGGGCGGCAGATACGCAGTATTTT
TRBV2,NA,NA,TRBJ2-7,CASSLTAGSYEQYF,TGTGCCAGCAGCCTGACAGCGGGCTCCTACGAGCAGTACTTC
TRBV9,NA,TRBD2,TRBJ2-1,CASSVVVGGLAGGEQFF,TGTGCCAGCAGCGTAGTAGTGGGAGGACTAGCGGGAGGTGAGCAGTTCTTC
TRBV4-1,NA,NA,TRBJ2-1,CASSQEARGGYNEQFF,TGCGCCAGCAGCCAAGAAGCCAGGGGAGGGTACAATGAGCAGTTCTTC
TRBV5-1,NA,NA,TRBJ1-6,CASSLPNSPLHF,TGCGCCAGCAGCTTGCCTAATTCACCCCTCCACTTT
TRBV9,NA,TRBD2,TRBJ2-1,CASSVGLAGGTYYNEQFF,TGTGCCAGCAGCGTAGGTCTAGCGGGAGGGACCTACTACAATGAGCAGTTCTTC
TRBV10-2,NA,TRBD2,TRBJ2-3,CASSPRTSGGTDTQYF,TGCGCCAGCAGTCCCAGGACTAGCGGGGGAACAGATACGCAGTATTTT
TRBV6-5,NA,NA,TRBJ1-1,CASSYSKVVPTEAFF,TGTGCCAGCAGTTACTCGAAAGTGGTCCCCACTGAAGCTTTCTTT
TRBV6-1,NA,TRBD1,TRBJ1-1,CAIPSSTGGDTEAFF,TGTGCCATCCCTTCATCAACAGGGGGAGACACTGAAGCTTTCTTT
TRBV5-1,once,TRBD2,TRBJ2-7,CASSSPGGPSYEQYF,TGCGCCAGCAGCTCCCCGGGGGGGCCCTCCTACGAGCAGTACTTC
TRBV5-6,NA,TRBD1,TRBJ1-2,CASSPTGQAAHYGYTF,TGTGCCAGCAGCCCTACCGGACAGGCTGCTCACTATGGCTACACCTTC
TRBV2,once,NA,TRBJ2-3,CASSEGQGADTQYF,TGTGCCAGCAGTGAAGGGCAGGGCGCAGATACGCAGTATTTT
TRBV11-3,once,NA,TRBJ2-3,CASSLRRGSTDTQYF,TGTGCCAGCAGCTTACGCAGGGGTAGCACAGATACGCAGTATTTT
TRBV27,NA,NA,TRBJ1-5,CASSLSERGDNQPQHF,TGTGCCAGCAGTTTATCAGAACGTGGGGACAATCAGCCCCAGCATTTT
TRBV5-1,NA,NA,TRBJ2-1,CASSPDSRNYNEQFF,TGCGCCAGCAGCCCAGACTCACGAAACTACAATGAGCAGTTCTTC
TRBV19,NA,TRBD1,TRBJ2-6,CASSTGQQYSGANVLTF,TGTGCCAGTAGTACGGGACAGCAATACTCTGGGGCCAACGTCCTGACTTTC
TRBV27,NA,TRBD2,TRBJ2-3,CASSSRTSGGPDTDTQYF,TGTGCCAGCAGTTCTAGGACTAGCGGGGGGCCAGACACAGATACGCAGTATTTT
TRBV19,few,TRBD1,TRBJ2-1,CASSPRTGEVWEQFF,TGTGCCAGTAGTCCACGGACAGGGGAGGTTTGGGAGCAGTTCTTC
TRBV18,NA,TRBD1,TRBJ2-6,CASSPLKQGSGANVLTF,TGTGCCAGCTCACCGCTAAAACAGGGGAGCGGGGCCAACGTCCTGACTTTC
TRBV5-1,NA,NA,TRBJ2-6,CASTEGSGANVLTF,TGCGCCAGCACTGAGGGCTCTGGGGCCAACGTCCTGACTTTC
TRBV7-9,NA,NA,TRBJ2-1,CASSFLLGGVNEQFF,TGTGCCAGCAGCTTTCTTTTAGGGGGGGTCAATGAGCAGTTCTTC
TRBV19,NA,NA,TRBJ1-5,CASRGLNVNQPQHF,TGTGCCAGCCGAGGCCTTAATGTCAATCAGCCCCAGCATTTT
TRBV2,NA,TRBD1,TRBJ2-6,CASRDGRGRPGANVLTF,TGTGCCAGCCGGGATGGCAGGGGGCGGCCTGGGGCCAACGTCCTGACTTTC
TRBV2,NA,NA,TRBJ1-1,CANPTIGGNTEAFF,TGTGCCAACCCAACAATAGGTGGGAACACTGAAGCTTTCTTT
TRBV6-5,NA,NA,TRBJ2-3,CASSKGADTQYF,TGTGCCAGCTCGAAGGGAGCAGATACGCAGTATTTT
TRBV29-1,NA,TRBD1,TRBJ1-3,CSVTGGTLSGNTIYF,TGCAGCGTTACAGGGGGGACCCTCTCTGGAAACACCATATATTTT
TRBV6-1,NA,TRBD1,TRBJ2-7,CASSGGGQLSYEQYF,TGTGCCAGCAGTGGAGGGGGACAGCTCTCCTACGAGCAGTACTTC
TRBV6-5,NA,NA,TRBJ1-2,CASSYGPRNNYGYTF,TGTGCCAGCAGTTACGGGCCCCGCAATAACTATGGCTACACCTTC
TRBV7-9,NA,TRBD2,TRBJ2-5,CASSLGGAGGEKETQYF,TGTGCCAGCAGCTTGGGGGGCGCGGGGGGAGAAAAAGAGACCCAGTACTTC
TRBV4-1,few,TRBD1,TRBJ1-5,CASSSRTGSNQPQHF,TGCGCCAGCAGCTCGCGGACAGGGAGCAATCAGCCCCAGCATTTT
TRBV6-6,NA,NA,TRBJ1-6,CASRPYTSSYNSPLHF,TGTGCCAGCAGACCTTACACGAGCTCCTATAATTCACCCCTCCACTTT
TRBV6-5,NA,TRBD1,TRBJ2-2,CASRGQSANTGELFF,TGTGCCAGCAGGGGACAGTCAGCGAACACCGGGGAGCTGTTTTTT
TRBV5-5,NA,NA,TRBJ2-3,CASSKRRSTDTQYF,TGTGCCAGCAGCAAGCGGAGGAGCACAGATACGCAGTATTTT
TRBV6-4,once,NA,TRBJ1-3,CASSPFGGGTSGNTIYF,TGTGCCAGCAGTCCCTTTGGGGGGGGGACTTCTGGAAACACCATATATTTT
TRBV19,once,TRBD1,TRBJ2-1,CASSIARGSSQFF,TGTGCCAGTAGTATAGCCAGGGGGAGCTCGCAGTTCTTC
TRBV7-8,NA,NA,TRBJ2-7,CASSPGVSYEQYF,TGTGCCAGCAGCCCAGGGGTCTCCTACGAGCAGTACTTC
TRBV27,NA,TRBD1,TRBJ2-3,CASSLVGTGLFDTQYF,TGTGCCAGCAGTTTAGTAGGGACAGGACTGTTTGATACGCAGTATTTT
TRBV11-3,NA,NA,TRBJ2-2,CASSPGQITGELFF,TGTGCCAGCAGCCCGGGGCAGATCACCGGGGAGCTGTTTTTT
TRBV6-5,NA,NA,TRBJ1-2,CASRGTIMNYGYTF,TGTGCCAGCCGAGGGACGATAATGAACTATGGCTACACCTTC
TRBV11-2,NA,NA,TRBJ1-5,CASSLDFGVGQPQHF,TGTGCCAGCAGCTTAGACTTCGGAGTGGGTCAGCCCCAGCATTTT
TRBV7-9,NA,NA,TRBJ1-5,CASSLNGGSNQPQHF,TGTGCCAGCAGCTTAAACGGAGGGAGCAATCAGCCCCAGCATTTT
TRBV11-2,few,NA,TRBJ2-7,CASSLGFYEQYF,TGTGCCAGCAGCTTAGGATTCTACGAGCAGTACTTC
TRBV4-1,NA,TRBD1,TRBJ2-5,CASSHPTGEETQYF,TGCGCCAGCAGCCACCCGACAGGGGAAGAGACCCAGTACTTC
TRBV5-1,NA,NA,TRBJ2-7,CASSREVIAELNVYEQYF,TGCGCCAGCAGTAGGGAGGTCATAGCCGAATTAAACGTCTACGAGCAGTACTTC
TRBV30,NA,NA,TRBJ1-1,CAWKAKSSRDGSSIAFF,TGTGCCTGGAAAGCTAAATCGTCGCGGGACGGGAGTTCGATAGCTTTCTTT